Here is one T cell receptor (beta chain) with its context. This entry belongs to a study of siplizumab effects on memory and regulatory T cells. Here immunoSEQ multiplex PCR was the method, and the copy in TCRdb shows in-frame clones only, minus some. The table includes 100,000 to 120,000 clones, roughly 92% detected once. CDR3 length: 19 residues. Germline CDR1 SGHNT, CDR2 YYREEE (reference sequence). Trimming stripped 0 bases from V and 0 bases from J, with 16 bases between. This chain links TRBV5-4 with TRBJ2-6, with a tentative D call TRBD2 (6 bases). Sequenced input: CD4+ T cells sorted from blood. The receptor was derived from a human donor in good health. CDR3 DNA: TGTGCCAGCAGCTTGGCCAAGGCGGGACTGAACTCTGGGGCCAACGTCCTGACTTTC. Translated, it gives CASSLAKAGLNSGANVLTF.